The next 7 T cell receptor beta chains were all read from a single sample in a study of blood T cells in healthy people across ages. The authors ran a second PCR of 7 to 11 cycles using a sample-barcoded 5' primer and a J-beta primer mix. TCRdb processed the 5' RACE reads anew with MiXCR; each CDR3 protein has one entry. The top ten clones hold less than 20% of a sample with 550,000 to 650,000 distinct CDR3 sequences, approximately 30% of them seen once. The sequenced material came from blood. The receptors originated from a woman of 80 years or more in good health.

The chain has TRBV6-6 and TRBJ1-6, with D uncertain. The V gene lost 6 bases and the J gene lost 1 base, with 10 bases spanning the gap. This CDR3 has 15 amino acids. Germline CDR1 MNHNY, CDR2 SVGAGI (reference sequence). In nucleotides, the CDR3 is TGTGCCAGCAGGAACCGCGGTTCCTATAATTCACCCCTCCACTTT. The encoded protein is CASRNRGSYNSPLHF.

Turning to this clonotype: This could be a read error, since a much larger clone is one nucleotide away. The chain uses TRBV4-3 and TRBJ2-1, with D possibly matching TRBD2 (7 bases). CDR3 length: 14 residues. The V and J ends lost 0 bases and 8 bases respectively, with 11 bases between them. CDR1 and CDR2 from the germline V gene are LGHNA and YSLEER. The CDR3 reads CASSQERGRDEQFF. The CDR3 DNA follows: TGCGCCAGCAGCCAAGAAAGGGGGAGGGATGAGCAGTTCTTC.

This clonotype was counted between two and nine times. The chain combines TRBV4-3 with TRBJ1-2; 9 bases agree with TRBD1. V shed 0 bases and J 3 bases; nucleotides not matched to a gene: 11. The CDR3 loop spans 18 amino acids. Germline CDR1 is LGHNA and CDR2 is YSLEER. Written as DNA, the CDR3 is TGCGCCAGCAGCCAAGAGGTCGGGACAGGGTATGGTGACTATGGCTACACCTTC. Translating it yields CASSQEVGTGYGDYGYTF.

The chain combines TRBV30 with TRBJ1-1; D gene unclear. This CDR3 is built from 12 residues. V was pared by 1 base and J by 2 bases, with 5 bases between. In germline, CDR1 is GTSNPN, CDR2 SVGIG (reference sequence). CDR3 sequence (DNA): TGTGCCTGGAGTGATGGCAACACTGAAGCTTTCTTT. Translation: CAWSDGNTEAFF.

This clonotype has at least ten counts. The gene calls are TRBV20-1 and TRBJ2-5; 8 nucleotides align to TRBD1. With V trimmed by 3 bases and J by 4 bases, 7 bases remained unmatched. This CDR3 is built from 14 residues. CDR1 DFQATT and CDR2 SNEGSKA come from the germline V gene (reference sequence). CDR3 residues: CSASQQGESETQYF. In DNA, the CDR3 is TGCAGTGCTAGCCAACAGGGGGAGTCAGAGACCCAGTACTTC.

This chain joins TRBV7-3 and TRBJ2-3; D not certain. V was cut by 7 bases and J by 6 bases, with 17 bases left in between. The CDR3 length is 14 residues. Per the germline V gene, CDR1 is SGHTA and CDR2 is FQGTGA. The CDR3 region is CASTLGGNSDTQYF. The DNA of the CDR3 is TGTGCCAGCACCTTGGGTGGGAACTCGGATACGCAGTATTTT.

This clonotype was seen only a few times. The junction shows a germline mismatch at one end, possibly a read error. The rearrangement joins TRBV7-2 to TRBJ1-4; D perhaps matches TRBD1 (6 bases). The CDR3 is 16 amino acids. CDR1 and CDR2 (germline): SGHTA, FQGNSA. The CDR3 reads CASSPRRGGGREKRFF. Here the CDR3 DNA reads TGTGCCAGCAGCCCACGGAGGGGGGGCGGTCGTGAAAAACGGTTTTTT.